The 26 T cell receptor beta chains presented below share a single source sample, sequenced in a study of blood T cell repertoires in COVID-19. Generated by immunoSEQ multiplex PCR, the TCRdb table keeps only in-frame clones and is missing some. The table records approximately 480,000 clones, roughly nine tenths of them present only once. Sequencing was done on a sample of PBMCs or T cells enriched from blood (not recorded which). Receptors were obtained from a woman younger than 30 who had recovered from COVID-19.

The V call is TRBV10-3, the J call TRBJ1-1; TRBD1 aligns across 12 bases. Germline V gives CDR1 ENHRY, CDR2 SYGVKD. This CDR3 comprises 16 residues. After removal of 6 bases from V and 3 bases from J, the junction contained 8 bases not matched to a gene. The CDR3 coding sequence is TGTGCCATCAGCCCCGGGACAGGGGGCGCCGACACTGAAGCTTTCTTT. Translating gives CAISPGTGGADTEAFF.

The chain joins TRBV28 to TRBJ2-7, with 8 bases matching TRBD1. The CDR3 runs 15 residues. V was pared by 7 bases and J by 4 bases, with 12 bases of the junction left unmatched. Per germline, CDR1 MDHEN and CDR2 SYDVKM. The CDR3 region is CASTSPRRGHYEQYF. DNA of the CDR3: TGTGCCAGCACCTCCCCGCGCAGGGGGCATTACGAGCAGTACTTC.

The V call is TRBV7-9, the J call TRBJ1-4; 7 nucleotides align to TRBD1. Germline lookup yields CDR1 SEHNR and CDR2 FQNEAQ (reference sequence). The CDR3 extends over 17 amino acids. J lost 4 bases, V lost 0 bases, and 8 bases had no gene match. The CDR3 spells CASSLATGSGVNEKLFF. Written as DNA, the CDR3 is TGTGCCAGCAGCTTAGCGACAGGGTCGGGGGTTAATGAAAAACTGTTTTTT. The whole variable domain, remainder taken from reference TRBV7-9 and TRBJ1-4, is DTGVSQNPRHKITKRGQNVTFRCDPISEHNRLYWYRQTLGQGPEFLTYFQNEAQLEKSRLLSDRFSAERPKGSFSTLEIQRTEQGDSAMYLCASSLATGSGVNEKLFFGSGTQLSVL.

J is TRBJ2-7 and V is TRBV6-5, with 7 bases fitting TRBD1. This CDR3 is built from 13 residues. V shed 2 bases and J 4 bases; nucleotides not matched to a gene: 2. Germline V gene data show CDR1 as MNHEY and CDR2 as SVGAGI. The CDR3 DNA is TGTGCCAGCAGTTACGCACAGGGGTACGAGCAGTACTTC. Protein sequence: CASSYAQGYEQYF.

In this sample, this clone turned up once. CDR3 DNA sequence: TGTGCCAGCAGCCCCAGGGGGTGGGTAGGAGAGACCCAGTACTTC. Its protein product is CASSPRGWVGETQYF. The genes are TRBV7-3 and TRBJ2-5, with 7 bases that match TRBD1. Germline trimming cut 5 bases from V and 4 bases from J; bases unmatched to any gene: 10. The length of the CDR3 is 15 residues. From germline, CDR1 is SGHTA and CDR2 FQGTGA.

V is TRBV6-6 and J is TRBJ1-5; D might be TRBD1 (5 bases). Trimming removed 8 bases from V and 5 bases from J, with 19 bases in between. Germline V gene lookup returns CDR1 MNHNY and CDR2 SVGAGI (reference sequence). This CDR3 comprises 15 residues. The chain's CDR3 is CASDPGIGRDQPQHF. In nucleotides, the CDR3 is TGTGCCAGCGACCCAGGGATAGGGCGTGATCAGCCCCAGCATTTT.

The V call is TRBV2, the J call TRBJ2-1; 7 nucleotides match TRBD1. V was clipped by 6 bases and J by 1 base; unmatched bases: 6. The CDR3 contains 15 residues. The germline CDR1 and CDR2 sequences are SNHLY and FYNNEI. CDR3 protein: CASSDGTVSYNEQFF. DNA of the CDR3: TGTGCCAGCAGCGACGGGACAGTTTCCTACAATGAGCAGTTCTTC.

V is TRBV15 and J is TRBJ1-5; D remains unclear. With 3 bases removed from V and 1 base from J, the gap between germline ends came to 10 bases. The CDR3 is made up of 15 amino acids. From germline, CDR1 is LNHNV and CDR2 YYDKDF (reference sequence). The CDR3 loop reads CATSRISGSNQPQHF. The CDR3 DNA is TGTGCCACCAGCAGGATTTCGGGGAGCAATCAGCCCCAGCATTTT.

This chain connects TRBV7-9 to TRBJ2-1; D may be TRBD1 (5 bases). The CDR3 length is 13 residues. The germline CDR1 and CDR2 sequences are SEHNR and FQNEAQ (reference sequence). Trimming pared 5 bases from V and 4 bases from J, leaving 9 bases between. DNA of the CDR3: TGTGCCAGCAGCCAGACAGAGTACAATGAGCAGTTCTTC. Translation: CASSQTEYNEQFF.

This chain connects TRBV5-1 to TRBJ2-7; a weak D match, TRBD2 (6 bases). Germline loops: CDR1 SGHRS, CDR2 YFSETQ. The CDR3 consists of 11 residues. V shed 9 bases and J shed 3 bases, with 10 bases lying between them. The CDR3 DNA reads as TGCGCCACTTGGGGAGGCTACGAGCAGTACTTC. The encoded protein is CATWGGYEQYF.

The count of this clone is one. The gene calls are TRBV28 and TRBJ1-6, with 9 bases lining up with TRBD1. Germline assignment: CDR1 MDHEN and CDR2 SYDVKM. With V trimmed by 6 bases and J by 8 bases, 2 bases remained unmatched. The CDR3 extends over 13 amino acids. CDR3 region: CASRQGAYSPLHF. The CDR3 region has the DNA TGTGCCAGCAGACAGGGGGCGTATTCACCCCTCCACTTT.

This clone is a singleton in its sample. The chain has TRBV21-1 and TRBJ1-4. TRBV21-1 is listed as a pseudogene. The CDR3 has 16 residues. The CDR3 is CASSRRGRATNEKLFF. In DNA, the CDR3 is TGTGCCAGCAGCAGGAGAGGGCGTGCAACTAATGAAAAACTGTTTTTT.

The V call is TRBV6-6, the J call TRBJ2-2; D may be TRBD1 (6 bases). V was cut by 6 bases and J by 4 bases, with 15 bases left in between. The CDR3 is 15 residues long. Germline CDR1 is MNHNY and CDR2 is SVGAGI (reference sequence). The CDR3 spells CASSPDSDFTGELFF. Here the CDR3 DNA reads TGTGCCAGCAGCCCGGACAGTGATTTCACCGGGGAGCTGTTTTTT.

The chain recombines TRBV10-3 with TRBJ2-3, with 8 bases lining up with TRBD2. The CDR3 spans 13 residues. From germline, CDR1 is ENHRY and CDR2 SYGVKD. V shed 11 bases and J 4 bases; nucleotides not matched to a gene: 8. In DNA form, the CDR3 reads TGTGCCTCTCGGGGGGGGCCGTCAGATACGCAGTATTTT. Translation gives CASRGGPSDTQYF.

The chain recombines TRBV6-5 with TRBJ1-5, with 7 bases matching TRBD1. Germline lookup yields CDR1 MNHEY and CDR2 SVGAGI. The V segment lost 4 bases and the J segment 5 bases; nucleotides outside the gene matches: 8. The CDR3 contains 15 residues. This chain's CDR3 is CASSSYRGGDQPQHF. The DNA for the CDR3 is TGTGCCAGCAGTTCCTACAGGGGCGGGGATCAGCCCCAGCATTTT.

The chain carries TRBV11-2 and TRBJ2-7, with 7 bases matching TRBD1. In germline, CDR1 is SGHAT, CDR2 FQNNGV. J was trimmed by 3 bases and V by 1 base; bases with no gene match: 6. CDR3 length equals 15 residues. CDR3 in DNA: TGTGCCAGCAGCTTAGGGGACAGCCAAATCTACGAGCAGTACTTC. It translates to CASSLGDSQIYEQYF.

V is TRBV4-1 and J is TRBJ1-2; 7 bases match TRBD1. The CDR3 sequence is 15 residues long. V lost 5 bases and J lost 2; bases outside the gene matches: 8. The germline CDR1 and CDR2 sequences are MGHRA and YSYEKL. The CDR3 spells CASSSPGTDNYGYTF. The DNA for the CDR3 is TGCGCCAGCAGCTCACCCGGGACAGACAACTATGGCTACACCTTC.

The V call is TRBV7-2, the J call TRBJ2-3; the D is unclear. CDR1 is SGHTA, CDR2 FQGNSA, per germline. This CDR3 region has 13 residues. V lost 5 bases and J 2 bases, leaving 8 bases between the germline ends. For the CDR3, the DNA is TGTGCCAGCAGCCTCACAACCACAGATACGCAGTATTTT. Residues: CASSLTTTDTQYF.

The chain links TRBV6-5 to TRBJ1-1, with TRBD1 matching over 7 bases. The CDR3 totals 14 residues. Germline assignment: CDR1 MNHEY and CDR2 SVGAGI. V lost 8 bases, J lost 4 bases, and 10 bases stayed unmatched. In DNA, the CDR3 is TGTGCCAGCCACAGGGGCGGGATGGGCACTGAAGCTTTCTTT. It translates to CASHRGGMGTEAFF.

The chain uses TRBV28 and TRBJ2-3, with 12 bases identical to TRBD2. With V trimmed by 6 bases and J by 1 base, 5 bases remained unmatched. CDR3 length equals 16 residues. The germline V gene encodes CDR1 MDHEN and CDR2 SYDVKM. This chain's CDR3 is CASRGRLAGGTDTQYF. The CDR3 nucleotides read TGTGCCAGCAGGGGCCGACTAGCGGGGGGCACAGATACGCAGTATTTT. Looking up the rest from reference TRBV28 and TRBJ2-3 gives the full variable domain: DVKVTQSSRYLVKRTGEKVFLECVQDMDHENMFWYRQDPGLGLRLIYFSYDVKMKEKGDIPEGYSVSREKKERFSLILESASTNQTSMYLCASRGRLAGGTDTQYFGPGTRLTVL.

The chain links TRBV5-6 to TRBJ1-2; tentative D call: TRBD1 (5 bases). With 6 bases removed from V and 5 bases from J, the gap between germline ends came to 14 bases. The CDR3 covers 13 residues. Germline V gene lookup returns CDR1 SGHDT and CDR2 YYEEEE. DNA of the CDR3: TGTGCCAGCATCCCTCTCGGGGGGTATGGCTACACCTTC. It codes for CASIPLGGYGYTF.

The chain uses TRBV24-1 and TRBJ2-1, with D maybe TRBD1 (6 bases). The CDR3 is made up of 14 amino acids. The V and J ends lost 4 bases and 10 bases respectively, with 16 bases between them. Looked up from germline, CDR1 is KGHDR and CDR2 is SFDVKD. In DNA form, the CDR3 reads TGTGCCACCAGTGACCCCAAGCGGACAGAGGAGCAGTTCTTC. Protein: CATSDPKRTEEQFF.

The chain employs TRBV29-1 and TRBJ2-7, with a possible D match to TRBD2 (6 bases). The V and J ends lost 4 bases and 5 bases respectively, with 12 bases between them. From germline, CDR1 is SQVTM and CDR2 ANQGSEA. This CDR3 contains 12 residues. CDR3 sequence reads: CSVVEGLDEQYF. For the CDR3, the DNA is TGCAGCGTTGTGGAGGGCCTTGACGAGCAGTACTTC.

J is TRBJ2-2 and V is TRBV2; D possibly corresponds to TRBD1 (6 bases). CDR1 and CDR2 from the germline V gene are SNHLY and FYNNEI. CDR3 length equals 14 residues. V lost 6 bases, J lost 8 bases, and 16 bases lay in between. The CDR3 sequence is CASSEQGFLGELFF. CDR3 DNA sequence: TGTGCCAGCAGCGAACAGGGATTTTTGGGGGAGCTGTTTTTT.

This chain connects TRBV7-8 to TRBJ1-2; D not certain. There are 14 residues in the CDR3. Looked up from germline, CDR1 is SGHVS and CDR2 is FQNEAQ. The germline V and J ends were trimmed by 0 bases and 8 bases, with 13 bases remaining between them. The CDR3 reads CASSLARVPGGYTF. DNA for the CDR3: TGTGCCAGCAGCTTAGCGAGGGTGCCCGGCGGCTACACCTTC.

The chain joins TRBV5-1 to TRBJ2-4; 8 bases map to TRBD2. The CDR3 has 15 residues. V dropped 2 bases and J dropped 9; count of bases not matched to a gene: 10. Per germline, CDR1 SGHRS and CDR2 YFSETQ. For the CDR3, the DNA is TGCGCCAGCAGCTTTAACGGGGGGGCCGAAGGCATTCAGTACTTC. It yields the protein CASSFNGGAEGIQYF.